The subject of this entry is one TCR beta chain. Its antigen is undetermined. The source of the sample is a study of T-cell memory formation after mild COVID-19. Study results and limitations: Among contracting clones, CD4+ were mainly CM/EM and CD8+ enriched in EMRA.

TCRdb redid the calling of the 5' RACE reads with MiXCR, one entry per CDR3 protein. The table lists around 200,000 distinct CDR3 sequences, around 25% of them singletons. This CDR3 is 11 amino acids long. Trimming stripped 6 bases from V and 6 bases from J, with 11 bases between. Germline values: CDR1 SQVTM, CDR2 ANQGSEA. The J gene is TRBJ1-2, the V gene TRBV29-1; no firm D call. The material sequenced was PBMCs or a T cell subset sorted from them (not recorded which). The receptor was isolated from an adult woman who had mild COVID-19 (a few samples of this study predate the infection). Cell type and time point are not known. CDR3 amino acids: CSVERVDGYTF. In DNA, the CDR3 is TGCAGCGTCGAAAGAGTGGATGGCTACACCTTC. Variable domain in full (rest from reference TRBV29-1 and TRBJ1-2): SAVISQKPSRDICQRGTSLTIQCQVDSQVTMMFWYRQQPGQSLTLIATANQGSEATYESGFVIDKFPISRPNLTFSTLTVSNMSPEDSSIYLCSVERVDGYTFGSGTRLTVV.